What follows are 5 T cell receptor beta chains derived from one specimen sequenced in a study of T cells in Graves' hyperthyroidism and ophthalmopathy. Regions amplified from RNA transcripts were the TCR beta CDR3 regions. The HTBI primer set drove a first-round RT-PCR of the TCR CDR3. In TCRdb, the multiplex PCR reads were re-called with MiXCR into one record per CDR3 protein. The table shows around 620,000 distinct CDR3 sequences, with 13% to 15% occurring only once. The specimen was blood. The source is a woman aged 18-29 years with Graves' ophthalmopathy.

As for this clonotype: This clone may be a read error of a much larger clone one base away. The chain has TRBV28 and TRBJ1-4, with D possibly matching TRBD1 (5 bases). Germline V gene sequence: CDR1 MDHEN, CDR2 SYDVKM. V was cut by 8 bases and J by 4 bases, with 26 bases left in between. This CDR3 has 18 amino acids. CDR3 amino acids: CASGSHRGLPSHNEKLFF. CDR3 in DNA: TGTGCCAGCGGTTCTCACCGGGGACTGCCAAGCCATAATGAAAAACTGTTTTTT.

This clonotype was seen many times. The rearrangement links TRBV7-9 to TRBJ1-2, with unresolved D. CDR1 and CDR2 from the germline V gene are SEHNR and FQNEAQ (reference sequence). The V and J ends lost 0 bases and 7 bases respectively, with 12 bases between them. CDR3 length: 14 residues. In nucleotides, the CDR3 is TGTGCCAGCAGCTTAGCGCTCGTTGGGGTTGGCTACACCTTC. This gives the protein CASSLALVGVGYTF.

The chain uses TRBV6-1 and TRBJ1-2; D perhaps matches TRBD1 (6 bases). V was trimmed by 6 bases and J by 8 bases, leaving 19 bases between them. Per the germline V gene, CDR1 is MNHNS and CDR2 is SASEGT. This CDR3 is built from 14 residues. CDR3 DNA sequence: TGTGCCAGCAGCGCCCGGGGGGGCGTAGTCGGCTACACCTTC. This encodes CASSARGGVVGYTF.

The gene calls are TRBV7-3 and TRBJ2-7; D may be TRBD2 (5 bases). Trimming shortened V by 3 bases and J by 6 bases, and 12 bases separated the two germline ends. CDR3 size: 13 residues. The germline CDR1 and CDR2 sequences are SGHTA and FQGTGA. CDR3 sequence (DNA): TGTGCCAGCAGCTTGACTCTGACTACCGAGCAGTACTTC. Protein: CASSLTLTTEQYF.

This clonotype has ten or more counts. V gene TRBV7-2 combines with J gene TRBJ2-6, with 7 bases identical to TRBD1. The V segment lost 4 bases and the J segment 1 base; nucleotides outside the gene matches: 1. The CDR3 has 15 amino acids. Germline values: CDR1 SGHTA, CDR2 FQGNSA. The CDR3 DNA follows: TGTGCCAGCAGCTCGACAGGGTCTGGGGCCAACGTCCTGACTTTC. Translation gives CASSSTGSGANVLTF.